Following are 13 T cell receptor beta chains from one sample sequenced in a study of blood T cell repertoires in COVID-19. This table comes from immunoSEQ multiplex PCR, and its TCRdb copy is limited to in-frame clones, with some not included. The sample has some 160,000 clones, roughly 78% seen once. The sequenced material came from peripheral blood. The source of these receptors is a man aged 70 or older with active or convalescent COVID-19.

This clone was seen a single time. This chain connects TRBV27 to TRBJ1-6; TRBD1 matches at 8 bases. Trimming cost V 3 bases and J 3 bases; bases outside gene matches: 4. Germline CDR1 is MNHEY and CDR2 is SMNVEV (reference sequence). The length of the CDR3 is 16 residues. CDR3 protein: CASSLGQEGYNSPLHF. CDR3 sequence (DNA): TGTGCCAGCAGTTTGGGACAGGAGGGCTATAATTCACCCCTCCACTTT.

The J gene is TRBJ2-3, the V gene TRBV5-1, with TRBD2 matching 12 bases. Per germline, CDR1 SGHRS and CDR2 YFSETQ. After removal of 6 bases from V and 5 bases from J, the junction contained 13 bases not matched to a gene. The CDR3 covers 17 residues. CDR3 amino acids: CASNRVSSGGAGDTQYF. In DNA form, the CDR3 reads TGCGCCAGCAATCGGGTTTCTAGCGGGGGGGCAGGAGATACGCAGTATTTT.

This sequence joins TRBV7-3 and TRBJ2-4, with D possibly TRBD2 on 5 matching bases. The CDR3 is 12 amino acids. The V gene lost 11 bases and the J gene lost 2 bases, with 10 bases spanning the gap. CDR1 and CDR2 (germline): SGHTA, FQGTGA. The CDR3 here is CAGRGSKNIQYF. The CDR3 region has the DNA TGTGCCGGCCGGGGTTCCAAAAACATTCAGTACTTC.

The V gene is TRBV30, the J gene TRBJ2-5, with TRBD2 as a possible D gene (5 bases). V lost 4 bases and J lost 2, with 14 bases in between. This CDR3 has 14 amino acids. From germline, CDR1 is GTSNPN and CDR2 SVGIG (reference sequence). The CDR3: CAWNFAGPQETQYF. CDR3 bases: TGTGCCTGGAATTTCGCGGGTCCTCAAGAGACCCAGTACTTC.

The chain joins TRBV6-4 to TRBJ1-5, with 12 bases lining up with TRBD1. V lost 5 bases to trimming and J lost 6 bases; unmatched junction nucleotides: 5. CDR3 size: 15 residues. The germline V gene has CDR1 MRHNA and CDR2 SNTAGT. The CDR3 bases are TGTGCCAGCAGTCTTGGGGACAGGGGGCCTCAGCCCCAGCATTTT. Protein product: CASSLGDRGPQPQHF.

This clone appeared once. The CDR3 nucleotides are TGTGCCAGCAGGGCGACTAGCGGAACGCCCACAGATACGCAGTATTTT. Residues: CASRATSGTPTDTQYF. The V gene is TRBV2, the J gene TRBJ2-3; TRBD2 matches at 9 bases. The V and J ends lost 6 bases and 2 bases, in that order; junction bases with no gene match: 9. Germline CDR1 and CDR2: SNHLY and FYNNEI. The CDR3 runs 16 residues.

Written as DNA, the CDR3 is TGTGCCAGCAGCCAAGGGTTCGGGAGTAGCTGGGAGACCCAGTACTTC. Its translation: CASSQGFGSSWETQYF. The chain carries TRBV3-1 (or the pseudogene TRBV3-2) and TRBJ2-5; D is perhaps TRBD2 (6 bases). Germline CDR1 LGHDT, CDR2 YNNKEL (reference sequence). The CDR3 runs 16 residues. Trimming left V 1 base short and J 5 bases short, with 17 bases between.

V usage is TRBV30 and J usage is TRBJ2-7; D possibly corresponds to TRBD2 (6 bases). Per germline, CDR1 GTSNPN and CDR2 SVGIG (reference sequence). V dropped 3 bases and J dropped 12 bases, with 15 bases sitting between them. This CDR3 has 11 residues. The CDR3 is CAWSAGSQMYF. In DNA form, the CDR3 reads TGTGCCTGGAGCGCCGGGAGTCAGATGTACTTC.

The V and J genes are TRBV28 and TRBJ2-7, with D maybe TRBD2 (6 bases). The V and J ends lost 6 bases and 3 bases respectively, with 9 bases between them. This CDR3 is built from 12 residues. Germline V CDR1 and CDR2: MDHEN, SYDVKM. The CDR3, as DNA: TGTGCCAGCAGGCGGGGCAGCTACGAGCAGTACTTC. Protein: CASRRGSYEQYF.

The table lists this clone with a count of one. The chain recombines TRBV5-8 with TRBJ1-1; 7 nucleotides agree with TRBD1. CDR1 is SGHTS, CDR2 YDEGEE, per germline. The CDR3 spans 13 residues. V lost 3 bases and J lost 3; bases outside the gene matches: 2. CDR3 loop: CASSWDRDTEAFF. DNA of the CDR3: TGTGCCAGCAGCTGGGACAGAGACACTGAAGCTTTCTTT.

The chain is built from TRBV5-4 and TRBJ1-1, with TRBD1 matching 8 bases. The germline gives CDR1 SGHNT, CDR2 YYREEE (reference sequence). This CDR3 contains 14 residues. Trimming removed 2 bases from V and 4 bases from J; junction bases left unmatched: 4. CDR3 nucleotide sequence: TGTGCCAGCAGCTTCCACAGGGGGGGCACTGAAGCTTTCTTT. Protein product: CASSFHRGGTEAFF.

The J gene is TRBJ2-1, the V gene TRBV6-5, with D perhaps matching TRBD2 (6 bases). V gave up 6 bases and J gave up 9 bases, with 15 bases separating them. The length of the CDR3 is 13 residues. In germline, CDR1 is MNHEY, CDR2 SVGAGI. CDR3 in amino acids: CASRVGGGSEQFF. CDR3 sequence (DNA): TGTGCCAGCAGGGTGGGAGGAGGCTCTGAGCAGTTCTTC.

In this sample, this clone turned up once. The CDR3 DNA is TGTGCCAGCAGTAAACAAAATTCACCCCTCCACTTT. It is translated as CASSKQNSPLHF. The chain recombines TRBV25-1 with TRBJ1-6; D ambiguous. Germline lookup yields CDR1 MGHDK and CDR2 SYGVNS. Trimming took off 5 bases at V and 7 bases at J, with 6 bases between the two ends. This CDR3 has 12 residues. Drawing the rest from reference TRBV25-1 and TRBJ1-6, the complete variable domain is EADIYQTPRYLVIGTGKKITLECSQTMGHDKMYWYQQDPGMELHLIHYSYGVNSTEKGDLSSESTVSRIRTEHFPLTLESARPSHTSQYLCASSKQNSPLHFGNGTRLTVT.